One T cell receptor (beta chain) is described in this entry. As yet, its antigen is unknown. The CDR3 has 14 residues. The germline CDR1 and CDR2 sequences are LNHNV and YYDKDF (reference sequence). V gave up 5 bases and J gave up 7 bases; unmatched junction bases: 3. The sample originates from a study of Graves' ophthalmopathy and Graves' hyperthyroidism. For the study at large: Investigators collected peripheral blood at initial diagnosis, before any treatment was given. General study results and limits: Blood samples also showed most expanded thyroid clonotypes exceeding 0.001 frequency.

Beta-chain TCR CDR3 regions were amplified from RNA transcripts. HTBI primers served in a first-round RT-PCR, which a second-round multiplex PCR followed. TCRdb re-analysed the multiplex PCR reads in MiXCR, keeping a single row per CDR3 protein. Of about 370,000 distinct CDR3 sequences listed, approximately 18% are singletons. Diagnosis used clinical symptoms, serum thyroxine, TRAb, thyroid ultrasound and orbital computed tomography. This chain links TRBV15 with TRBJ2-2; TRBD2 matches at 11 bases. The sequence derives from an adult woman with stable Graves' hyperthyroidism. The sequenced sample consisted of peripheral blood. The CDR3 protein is CATSGSGRGGELFF. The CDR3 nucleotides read TGTGCCACCAGCGGTAGCGGGAGGGGCGGGGAGCTGTTTTTT.